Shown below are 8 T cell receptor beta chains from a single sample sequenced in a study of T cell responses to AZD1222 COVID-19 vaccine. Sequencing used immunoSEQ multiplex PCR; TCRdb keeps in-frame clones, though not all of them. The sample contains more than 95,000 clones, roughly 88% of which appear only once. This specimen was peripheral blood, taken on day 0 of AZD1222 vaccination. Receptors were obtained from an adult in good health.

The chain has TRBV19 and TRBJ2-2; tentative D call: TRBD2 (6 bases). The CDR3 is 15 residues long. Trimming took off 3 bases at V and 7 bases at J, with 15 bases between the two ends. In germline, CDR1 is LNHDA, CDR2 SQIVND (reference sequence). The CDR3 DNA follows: TGTGCCAGTAGTATTTACCCGGGAGCGATCGGGGAGCTGTTTTTT. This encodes CASSIYPGAIGELFF.

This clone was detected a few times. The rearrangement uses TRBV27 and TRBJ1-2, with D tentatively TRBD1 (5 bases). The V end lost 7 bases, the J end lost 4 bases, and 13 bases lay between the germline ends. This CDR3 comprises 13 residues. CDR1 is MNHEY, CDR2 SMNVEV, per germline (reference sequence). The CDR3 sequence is CASKDQGSYGYTF. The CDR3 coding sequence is TGTGCCAGCAAAGATCAGGGATCCTATGGCTACACCTTC.

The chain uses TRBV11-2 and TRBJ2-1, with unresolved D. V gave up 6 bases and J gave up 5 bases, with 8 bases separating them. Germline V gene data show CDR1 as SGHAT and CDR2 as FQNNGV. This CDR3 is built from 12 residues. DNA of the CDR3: TGTGCCAGCAGGATTCTCGACAATGAGCAGTTCTTC. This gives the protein CASRILDNEQFF.

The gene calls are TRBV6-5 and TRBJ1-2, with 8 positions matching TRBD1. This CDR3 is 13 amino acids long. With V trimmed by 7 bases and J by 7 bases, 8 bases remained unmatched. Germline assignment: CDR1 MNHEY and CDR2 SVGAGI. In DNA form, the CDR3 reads TGTGCCAGCACAGGGGGCGCCCTAGGTGGCTACACCTTC. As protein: CASTGGALGGYTF.

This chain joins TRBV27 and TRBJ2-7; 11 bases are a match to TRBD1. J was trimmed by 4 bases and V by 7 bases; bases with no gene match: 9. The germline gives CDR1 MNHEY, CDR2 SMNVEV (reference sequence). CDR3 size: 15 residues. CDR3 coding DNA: TGTGCCAGCATAAGGAAAGGGACAGGGGGATACGAGCAGTACTTC. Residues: CASIRKGTGGYEQYF.

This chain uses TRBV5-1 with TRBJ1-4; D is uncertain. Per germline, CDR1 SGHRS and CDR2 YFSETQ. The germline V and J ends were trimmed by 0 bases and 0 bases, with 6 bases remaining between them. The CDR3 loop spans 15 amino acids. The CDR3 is CASSLDTTTNEKLFF. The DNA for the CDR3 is TGCGCCAGCAGCTTGGACACTACAACTAATGAAAAACTGTTTTTT. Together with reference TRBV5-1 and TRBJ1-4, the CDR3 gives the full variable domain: KAGVTQTPRYLIKTRGQQVTLSCSPISGHRSVSWYQQTPGQGLQFLFEYFSETQRNKGNFPGRFSGRQFSNSRSEMNVSTLELGDSALYLCASSLDTTTNEKLFFGSGTQLSVL.

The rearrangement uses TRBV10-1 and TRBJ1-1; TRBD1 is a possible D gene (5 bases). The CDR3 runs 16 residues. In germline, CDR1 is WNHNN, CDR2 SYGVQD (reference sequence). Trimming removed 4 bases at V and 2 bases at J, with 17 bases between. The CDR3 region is CASSGLGGNENTEAFF. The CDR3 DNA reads TGCGCCAGCAGTGGGCTCGGGGGTAACGAAAACACTGAAGCTTTCTTT.

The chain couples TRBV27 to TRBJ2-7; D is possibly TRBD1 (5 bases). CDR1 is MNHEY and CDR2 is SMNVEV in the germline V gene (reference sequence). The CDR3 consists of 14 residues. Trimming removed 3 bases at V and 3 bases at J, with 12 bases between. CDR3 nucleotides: TGTGCCAGCAGTTTGGGGCAGGCCAGCTACGAGCAGTACTTC. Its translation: CASSLGQASYEQYF.